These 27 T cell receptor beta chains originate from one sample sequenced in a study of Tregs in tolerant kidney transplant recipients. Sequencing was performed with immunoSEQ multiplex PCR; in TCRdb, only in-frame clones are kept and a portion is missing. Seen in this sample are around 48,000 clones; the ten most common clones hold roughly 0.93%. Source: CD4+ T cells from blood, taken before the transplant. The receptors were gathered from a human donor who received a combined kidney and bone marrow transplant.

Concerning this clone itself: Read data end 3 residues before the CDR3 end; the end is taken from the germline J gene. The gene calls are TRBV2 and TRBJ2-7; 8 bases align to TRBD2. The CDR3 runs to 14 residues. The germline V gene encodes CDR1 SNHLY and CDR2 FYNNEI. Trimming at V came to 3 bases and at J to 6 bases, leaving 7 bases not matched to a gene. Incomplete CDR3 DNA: TGTGCCAGCAGTGAGCGGGAGGCTCCCTGCGAG. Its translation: CASSEREAPCE. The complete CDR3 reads CASSEREAPCEQYF.

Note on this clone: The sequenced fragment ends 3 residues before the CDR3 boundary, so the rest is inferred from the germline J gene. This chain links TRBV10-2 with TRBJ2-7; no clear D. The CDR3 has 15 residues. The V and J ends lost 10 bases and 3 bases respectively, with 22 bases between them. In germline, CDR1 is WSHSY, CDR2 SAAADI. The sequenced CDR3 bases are TGCGCCACTGCTAGTAGGATCCCACCCGACTACGAG. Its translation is CATASRIPPDYE. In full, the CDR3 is CATASRIPPDYEQYF.

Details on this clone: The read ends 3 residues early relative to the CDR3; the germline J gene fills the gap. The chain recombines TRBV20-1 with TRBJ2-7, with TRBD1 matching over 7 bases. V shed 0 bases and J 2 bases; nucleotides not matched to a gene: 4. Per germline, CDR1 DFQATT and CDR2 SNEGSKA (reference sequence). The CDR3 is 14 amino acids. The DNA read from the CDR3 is TGCAGTGCTAGAGAGGACAGGAATCCCTACGAG. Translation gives CSAREDRNPYE. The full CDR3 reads CSAREDRNPYEQYF.

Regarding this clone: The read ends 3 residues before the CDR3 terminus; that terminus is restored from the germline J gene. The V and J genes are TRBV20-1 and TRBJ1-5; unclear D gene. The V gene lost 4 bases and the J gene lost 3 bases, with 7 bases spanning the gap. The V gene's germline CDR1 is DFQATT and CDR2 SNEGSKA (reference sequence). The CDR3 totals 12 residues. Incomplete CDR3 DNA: TGCAGTGCTAAAAGGGTCAATCAGCCC. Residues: CSAKRVNQP. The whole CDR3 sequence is CSAKRVNQPQHF.

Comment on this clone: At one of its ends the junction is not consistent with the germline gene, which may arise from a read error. CDR3 bases read: TGCGCCAGCAGCCCTTGGACTAGCGGGAGTAGGAACACCGGGGAG. It translates to CASSPWTSGSRNTGE. The whole CDR3 is CASSPWTSGSRNTGELFF. This rearrangement joins TRBV4-2 to TRBJ2-2; 13 nucleotides agree with TRBD2. The read gets to within 3 residues of the CDR3 end, and the germline J gene fills in the rest. The CDR3 has 18 residues. Germline V gives CDR1 LGHNA, CDR2 YNFKEQ.

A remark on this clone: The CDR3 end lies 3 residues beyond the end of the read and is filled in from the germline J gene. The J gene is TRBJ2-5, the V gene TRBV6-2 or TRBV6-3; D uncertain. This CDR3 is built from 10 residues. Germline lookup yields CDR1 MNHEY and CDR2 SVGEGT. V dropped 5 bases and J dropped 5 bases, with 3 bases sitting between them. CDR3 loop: CASSRETQYF. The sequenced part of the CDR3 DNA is TGTGCCAGCAGTAGGGAGACC.

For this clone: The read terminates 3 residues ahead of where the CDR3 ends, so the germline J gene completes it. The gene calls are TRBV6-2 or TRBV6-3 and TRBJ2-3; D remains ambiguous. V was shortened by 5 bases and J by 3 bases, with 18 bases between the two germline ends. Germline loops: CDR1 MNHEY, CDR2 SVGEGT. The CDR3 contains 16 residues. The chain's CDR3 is CASSPPLQLVTDTQYF. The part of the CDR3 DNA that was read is TGTGCCAGCAGTCCCCCTCTGCAGTTGGTGACAGATACG.

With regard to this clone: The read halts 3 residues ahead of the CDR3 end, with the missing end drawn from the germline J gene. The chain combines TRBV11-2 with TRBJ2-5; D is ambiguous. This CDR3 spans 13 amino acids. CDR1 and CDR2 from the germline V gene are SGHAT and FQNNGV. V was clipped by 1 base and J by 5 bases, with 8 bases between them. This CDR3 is CASSLVRVETQYF. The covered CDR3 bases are TGTGCCAGCAGCTTAGTAAGGGTGGAGACC.

The sequenced part of the CDR3 DNA is TGTGCCAGCAGCTTAGGTCTGGGCACGAACACTGAA. It specifies CASSLGLGTNTE. The full CDR3 reads CASSLGLGTNTEAFF. The chain uses TRBV11-3 and TRBJ1-1; D not resolved. The CDR3 goes on 3 residues after the read ends, and that part is filled in from the germline J gene. V was cut by 1 base and J by 1 base, with 10 bases left in between. Germline V gene lookup returns CDR1 SGHNT and CDR2 YENEEA. The CDR3 consists of 15 residues.

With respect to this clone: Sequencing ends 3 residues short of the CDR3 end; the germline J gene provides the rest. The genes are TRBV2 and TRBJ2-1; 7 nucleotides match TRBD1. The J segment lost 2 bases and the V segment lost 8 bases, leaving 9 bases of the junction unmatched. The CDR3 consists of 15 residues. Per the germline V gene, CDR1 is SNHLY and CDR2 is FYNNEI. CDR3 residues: CASLGGQAAYNEQFF. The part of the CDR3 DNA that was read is TGTGCCAGCCTCGGAGGACAGGCCGCCTACAATGAG.

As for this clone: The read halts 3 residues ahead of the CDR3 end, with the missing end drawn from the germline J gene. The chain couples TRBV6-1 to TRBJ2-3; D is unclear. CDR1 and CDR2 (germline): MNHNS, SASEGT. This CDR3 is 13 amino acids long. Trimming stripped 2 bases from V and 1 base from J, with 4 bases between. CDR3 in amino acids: CASSEQGTDTQYF. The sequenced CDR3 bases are TGTGCCAGCAGTGAACAGGGCACAGATACG.

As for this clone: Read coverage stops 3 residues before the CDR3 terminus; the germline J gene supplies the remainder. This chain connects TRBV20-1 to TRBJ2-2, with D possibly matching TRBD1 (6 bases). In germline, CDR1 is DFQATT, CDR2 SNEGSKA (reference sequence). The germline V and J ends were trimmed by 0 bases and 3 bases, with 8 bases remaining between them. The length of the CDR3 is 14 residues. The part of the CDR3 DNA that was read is TGCAGTGCTAGAGACAGGGGAGACACCGGGGAG. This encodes CSARDRGDTGE. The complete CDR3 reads CSARDRGDTGELFF.

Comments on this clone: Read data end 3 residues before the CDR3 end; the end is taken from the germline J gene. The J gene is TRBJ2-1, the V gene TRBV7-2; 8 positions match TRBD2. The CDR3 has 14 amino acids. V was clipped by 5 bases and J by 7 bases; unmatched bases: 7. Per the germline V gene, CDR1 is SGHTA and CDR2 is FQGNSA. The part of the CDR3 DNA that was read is TGTGCCAGCAGCAGGAGCGGGAGTGTAAATGAG. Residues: CASSRSGSVNE. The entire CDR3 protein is CASSRSGSVNEQFF.

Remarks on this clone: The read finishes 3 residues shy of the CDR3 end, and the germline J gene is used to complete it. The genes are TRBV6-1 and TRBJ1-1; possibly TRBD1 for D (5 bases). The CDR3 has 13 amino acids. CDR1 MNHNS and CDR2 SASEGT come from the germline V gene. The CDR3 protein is CASSEGQGRSAFF. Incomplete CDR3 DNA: TGTGCCAGCAGTGAAGGGCAGGGTCGTTCT.

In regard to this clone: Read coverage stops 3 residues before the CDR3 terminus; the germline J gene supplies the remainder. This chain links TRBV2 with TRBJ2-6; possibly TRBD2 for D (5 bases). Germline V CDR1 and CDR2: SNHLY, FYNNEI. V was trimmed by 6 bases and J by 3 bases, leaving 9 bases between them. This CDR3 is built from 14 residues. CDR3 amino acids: CASSRGSGANVLTF. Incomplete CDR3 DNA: TGTGCCAGCAGCCGGGGAAGTGGGGCCAACGTC.

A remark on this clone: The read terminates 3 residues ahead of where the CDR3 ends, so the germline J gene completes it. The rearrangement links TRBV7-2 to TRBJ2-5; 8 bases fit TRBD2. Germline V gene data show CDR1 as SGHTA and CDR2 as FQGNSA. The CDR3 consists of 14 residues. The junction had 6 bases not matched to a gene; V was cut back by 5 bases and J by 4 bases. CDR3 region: CASSHGLAAETQYF. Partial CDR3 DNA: TGTGCCAGCAGCCACGGACTAGCTGCAGAGACC.

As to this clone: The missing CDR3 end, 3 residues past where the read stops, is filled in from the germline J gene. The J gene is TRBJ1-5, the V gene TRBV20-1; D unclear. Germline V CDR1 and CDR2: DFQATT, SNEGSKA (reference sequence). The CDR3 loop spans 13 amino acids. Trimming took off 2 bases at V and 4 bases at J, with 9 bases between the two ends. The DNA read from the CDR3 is TGCAGTGCTAGACGTACAGCTAATCAGCCC. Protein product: CSARRTANQP. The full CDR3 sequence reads CSARRTANQPQHF.

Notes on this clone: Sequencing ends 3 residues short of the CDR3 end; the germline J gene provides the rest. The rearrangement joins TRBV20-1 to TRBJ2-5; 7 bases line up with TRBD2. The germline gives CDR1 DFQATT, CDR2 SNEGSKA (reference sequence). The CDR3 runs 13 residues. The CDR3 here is CSKASGGPETQYF. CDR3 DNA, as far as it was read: TGCAGCAAGGCTTCGGGGGGTCCTGAGACC.

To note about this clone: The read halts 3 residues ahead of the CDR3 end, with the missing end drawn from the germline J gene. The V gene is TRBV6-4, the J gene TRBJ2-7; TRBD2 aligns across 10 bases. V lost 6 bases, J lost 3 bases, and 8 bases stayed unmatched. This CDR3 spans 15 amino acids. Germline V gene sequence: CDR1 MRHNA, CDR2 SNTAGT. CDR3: CASSPGLAALYEQYF. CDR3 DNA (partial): TGTGCCAGCAGCCCCGGACTAGCGGCCCTCTACGAG.

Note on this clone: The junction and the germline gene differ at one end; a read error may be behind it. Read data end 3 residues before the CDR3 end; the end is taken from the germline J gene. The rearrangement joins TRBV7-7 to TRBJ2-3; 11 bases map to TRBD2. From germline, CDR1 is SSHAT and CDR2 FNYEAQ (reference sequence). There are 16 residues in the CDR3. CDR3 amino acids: CASSLGTSGFTDTQYF. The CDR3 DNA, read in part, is TGTGCTAGCAGCTTAGGGACTAGCGGCTTCACAGATACG. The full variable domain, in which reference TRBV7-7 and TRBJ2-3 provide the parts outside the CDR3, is GAGVSQSPRYKVTKRGQDVTLRCDPISSHATLYWYQQALGQGPEFLTYFNYEAQPDKSGLPSDRFSAERPEGSISTLTIQRTEQRDSAMYRCASSLGTSGFTDTQYFGPGTRLTVL.

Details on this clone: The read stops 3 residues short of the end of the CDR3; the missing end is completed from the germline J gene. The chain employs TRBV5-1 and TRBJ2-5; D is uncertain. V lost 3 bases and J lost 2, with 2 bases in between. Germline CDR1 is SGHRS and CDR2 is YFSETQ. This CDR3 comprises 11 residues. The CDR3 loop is CASSSQETQYF. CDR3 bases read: TGCGCCAGCAGCTCACAAGAGACC.

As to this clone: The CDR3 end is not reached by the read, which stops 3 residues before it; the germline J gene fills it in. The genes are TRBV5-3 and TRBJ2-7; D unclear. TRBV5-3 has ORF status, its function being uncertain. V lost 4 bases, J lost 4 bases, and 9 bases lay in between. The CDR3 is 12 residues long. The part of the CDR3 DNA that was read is TGTGCCAGAAGCCCCGAACGGTACGAG. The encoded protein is CARSPERYE. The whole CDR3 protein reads CARSPERYEQYF.

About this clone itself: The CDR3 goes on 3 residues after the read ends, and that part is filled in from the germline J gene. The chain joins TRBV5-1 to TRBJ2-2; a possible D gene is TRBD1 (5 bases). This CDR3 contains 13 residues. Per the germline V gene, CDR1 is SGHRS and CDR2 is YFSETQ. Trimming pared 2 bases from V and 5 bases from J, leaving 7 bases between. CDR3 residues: CASSLQDTGELFF. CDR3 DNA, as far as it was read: TGCGCCAGCAGCTTACAGGATACCGGGGAG.

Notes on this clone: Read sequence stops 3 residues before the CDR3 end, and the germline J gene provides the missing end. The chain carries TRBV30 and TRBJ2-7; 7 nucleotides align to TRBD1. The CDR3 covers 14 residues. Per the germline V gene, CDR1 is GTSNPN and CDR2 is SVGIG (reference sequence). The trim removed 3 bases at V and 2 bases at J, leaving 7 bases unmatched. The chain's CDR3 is CAWRRTGPTYEQYF. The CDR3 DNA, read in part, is TGTGCCTGGAGGAGGACAGGCCCTACCTACGAG.

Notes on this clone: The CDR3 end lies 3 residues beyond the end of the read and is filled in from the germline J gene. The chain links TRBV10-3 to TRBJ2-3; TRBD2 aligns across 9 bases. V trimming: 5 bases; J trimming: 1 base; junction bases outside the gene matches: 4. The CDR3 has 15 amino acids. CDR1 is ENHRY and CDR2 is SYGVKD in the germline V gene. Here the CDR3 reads CAISNQREGTDTQYF. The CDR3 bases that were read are TGTGCCATCAGTAACCAGCGGGAGGGCACAGATACG.

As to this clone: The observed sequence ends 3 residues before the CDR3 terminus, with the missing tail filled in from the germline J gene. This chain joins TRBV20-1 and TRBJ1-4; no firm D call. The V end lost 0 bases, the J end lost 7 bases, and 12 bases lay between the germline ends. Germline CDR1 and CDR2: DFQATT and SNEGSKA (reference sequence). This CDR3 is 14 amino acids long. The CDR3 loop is CSARDWQAGEKLFF. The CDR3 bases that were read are TGCAGTGCTAGAGATTGGCAGGCCGGTGAAAAA.

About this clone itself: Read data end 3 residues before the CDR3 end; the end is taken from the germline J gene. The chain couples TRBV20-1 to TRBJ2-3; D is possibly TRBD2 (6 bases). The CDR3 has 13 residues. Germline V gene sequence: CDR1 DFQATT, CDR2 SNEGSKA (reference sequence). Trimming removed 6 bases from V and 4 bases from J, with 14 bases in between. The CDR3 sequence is CSAAGYRADTQYF. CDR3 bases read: TGCAGTGCCGCGGGGTACAGAGCAGATACG.